The 24 T cell receptor beta chains below all came from one sample that was sequenced in a study of blood T cell repertoires in COVID-19. Clones were read by immunoSEQ multiplex PCR, and TCRdb kept only the in-frame ones, dropping some. Of fewer than 250,000 clones in the sample, over 75% were seen once. Material for sequencing was peripheral blood. Receptors originate from a woman aged 50 to 60 with acute or convalescent COVID-19.

Here the CDR3 reads CASSADMLTEAFF. The CDR3 DNA reads as TGTGCCAGCAGTGCTGACATGCTCACTGAAGCTTTCTTT. The chain has TRBV28 and TRBJ1-1, with D hard to call. Germline V gene data show CDR1 as MDHEN and CDR2 as SYDVKM. This CDR3 contains 13 residues. With 5 bases removed from V and 4 bases from J, the gap between germline ends came to 11 bases.

DNA for the CDR3: TGTGCCAGCAGCTTGGTGGCCAGCGCTTACGGTACCCCTACCCACGAGCAGTACTTC. It specifies CASSLVASAYGTPTHEQYF. The chain uses TRBV5-6 and TRBJ2-7; D is unclear. This CDR3 is built from 19 residues. In germline, CDR1 is SGHDT, CDR2 YYEEEE. V gave up 0 bases and J gave up 5 bases, with 27 bases separating them.

V is TRBV5-1 and J is TRBJ1-2; a weak D match, TRBD1 (6 bases). Germline V gene sequence: CDR1 SGHRS, CDR2 YFSETQ. CDR3 length: 14 amino acids. Trimming pared 1 base from V and 7 bases from J, leaving 14 bases between. As DNA, the CDR3 is TGCGCCAGCAGCTTGTCGACAGGCTTGGGTGGCTACACCTTC. Amino acid sequence: CASSLSTGLGGYTF.

CDR3 region: CASSTGPRGQPQHF. The CDR3 nucleotides read TGTGCCAGTAGTACGGGTCCCCGGGGACAGCCCCAGCATTTT. The chain has TRBV19 and TRBJ1-5, with D unclear. In germline, CDR1 is LNHDA, CDR2 SQIVND (reference sequence). V lost 4 bases, J lost 7 bases, and 14 bases lay in between. CDR3 length: 14 amino acids. Drawing the rest from reference TRBV19 and TRBJ1-5, the complete variable domain is DGGITQSPKYLFRKEGQNVTLSCEQNLNHDAMYWYRQDPGQGLRLIYYSQIVNDFQKGDIAEGYSVSREKKESFPLTVTSAQKNPTAFYLCASSTGPRGQPQHFGDGTRLSIL.

The chain employs TRBV29-1 and TRBJ2-5, with D tentatively TRBD2 (5 bases). The CDR3 is 15 residues long. Germline CDR1 SQVTM, CDR2 ANQGSEA. Trimming shortened V by 7 bases and J by 1 base, and 19 bases separated the two germline ends. CDR3 nucleotide sequence: TGCAGCGCCGCCCCCACGGGAAGTTTCCAAGAGACCCAGTACTTC. Translated, it gives CSAAPTGSFQETQYF. Variable domain in full (rest from reference TRBV29-1 and TRBJ2-5): SAVISQKPSRDICQRGTSLTIQCQVDSQVTMMFWYRQQPGQSLTLIATANQGSEATYESGFVIDKFPISRPNLTFSTLTVSNMSPEDSSIYLCSAAPTGSFQETQYFGPGTRLLVL.

V gene TRBV5-8 combines with J gene TRBJ2-2; 8 bases are shared with TRBD1. V gave up 8 bases and J gave up 1 base; unmatched junction bases: 4. The CDR3 is 14 amino acids. The germline V gene encodes CDR1 SGHTS and CDR2 YDEGEE. CDR3 nucleotides: TGTGCCAGTTCGGGACAGGAGAACACCGGGGAGCTGTTTTTT. This translates into CASSGQENTGELFF.

The rearrangement links TRBV27 to TRBJ1-2; tentatively, D is TRBD1 (5 bases). The germline gives CDR1 MNHEY, CDR2 SMNVEV (reference sequence). V dropped 3 bases and J dropped 3 bases, with 11 bases sitting between them. The length of the CDR3 is 14 residues. CDR3 amino acids: CASSLGGRDYGYTF. In DNA form, the CDR3 reads TGTGCCAGCAGTTTGGGGGGAAGGGACTATGGCTACACCTTC.

The chain joins TRBV7-2 to TRBJ1-5; D is unclear. The V and J ends lost 5 bases and 4 bases respectively, with 18 bases between them. The length of the CDR3 is 16 residues. Germline V gene sequence: CDR1 SGHTA, CDR2 FQGNSA. The CDR3 region is CASSGREGLINQPQHF. In nucleotides, the CDR3 is TGTGCCAGCAGCGGGAGGGAGGGCCTAATTAATCAGCCCCAGCATTTT. The full variable domain, rest sourced from reference TRBV7-2 and TRBJ1-5, is GAGVSQSPSNKVTEKGKDVELRCDPISGHTALYWYRQSLGQGLEFLIYFQGNSAPDKSGLPSDRFSAERTGGSVSTLTIQRTQQEDSAVYLCASSGREGLINQPQHFGDGTRLSIL.

The chain couples TRBV24-1 to TRBJ1-2; D may be TRBD1 (6 bases). The germline V and J ends were trimmed by 4 bases and 8 bases, with 16 bases remaining between them. The CDR3 extends over 14 amino acids. Germline CDR1 and CDR2: KGHDR and SFDVKD. The CDR3 sequence is CATSDPRGGGGYTF. CDR3 DNA: TGTGCCACCAGTGACCCCCGGGGGGGCGGGGGCTACACCTTC.

The chain combines TRBV15 with TRBJ1-2, with a tentative D call TRBD1 (6 bases). This CDR3 has 14 amino acids. The V gene lost 1 base and the J gene lost 5 bases, with 11 bases spanning the gap. Germline values: CDR1 LNHNV, CDR2 YYDKDF (reference sequence). The CDR3 DNA follows: TGTGCCACCAGCAGAGGCGCAGGGGTGTATGGCTACACCTTC. Translated, it gives CATSRGAGVYGYTF.

In this sample, this clone turned up a few times. This chain connects TRBV19 to TRBJ2-4; 8 bases map to TRBD1. With V trimmed by 2 bases and J by 0 bases, 6 bases remained unmatched. The germline CDR1 and CDR2 sequences are LNHDA and SQIVND (reference sequence). The CDR3 extends over 17 amino acids. This CDR3 reads CASSITGGGVAKNIQYF. The CDR3 nucleotides are TGTGCCAGTAGTATAACAGGGGGAGGTGTAGCCAAAAACATTCAGTACTTC.

This chain connects TRBV5-1 to TRBJ1-2; TRBD1 agrees at 7 bases. The V gene end was trimmed by 0 bases and the J gene end by 8 bases; junction bases not matched to a gene: 4. This CDR3 is built from 13 residues. CDR1 and CDR2 from the germline V gene are SGHRS and YFSETQ. In DNA form, the CDR3 reads TGCGCCAGCAGCTTGGTACAGGGACAGGGCTACACCTTC. Translating gives CASSLVQGQGYTF.

This clone was recorded only once. V gene TRBV7-9 combines with J gene TRBJ1-4, with no clear D. The CDR3 contains 17 residues. The germline CDR1 and CDR2 sequences are SEHNR and FQNEAQ (reference sequence). V gave up 1 base and J gave up 3 bases, with 15 bases separating them. The CDR3 bases are TGTGCCAGCAGCTTAGTCCGGTCAGGTACGGCTAATGAAAAACTGTTTTTT. This translates into CASSLVRSGTANEKLFF.

The V call is TRBV2, the J call TRBJ2-3; 11 nucleotides agree with TRBD1. Germline V lookup: CDR1 SNHLY, CDR2 FYNNEI. The junction had 11 bases not matched to a gene; V was cut back by 8 bases and J by 4 bases. The CDR3 is 16 amino acids. CDR3 protein: CASGQDRGRLADTQYF. The CDR3 coding sequence is TGTGCCAGCGGCCAGGACAGGGGGCGCCTCGCAGATACGCAGTATTTT.

This clone was detected ten times or more. The sample carries other DNA sequences with the same CDR3. This chain uses TRBV9 with TRBJ1-6; 9 bases are a match to TRBD1. V lost 0 bases and J lost 7; bases outside the gene matches: 2. This CDR3 region has 15 residues. In germline, CDR1 is SGDLS, CDR2 YYNGEE. The CDR3 loop reads CASSVGDRGNSPLHF. In DNA, the CDR3 is TGTGCCAGCAGCGTAGGAGACAGGGGGAATTCACCCCTCCACTTT.

The chain links TRBV6-2 or TRBV6-3 to TRBJ2-7; 15 bases agree with TRBD2. Germline V gene data show CDR1 as MNHEY and CDR2 as SVGEGT. The V gene end was trimmed by 5 bases and the J gene end by 3 bases; junction bases not matched to a gene: 8. The CDR3 consists of 17 residues. In nucleotides, the CDR3 is TGTGCCAGCAGTAGGGCCTGGACTAGCGGGAGGGTCTACGAGCAGTACTTC. Protein sequence: CASSRAWTSGRVYEQYF.

The chain uses TRBV30 and TRBJ1-1, with D possibly TRBD1 on 5 matching bases. This CDR3 is built from 17 residues. Germline V gene data show CDR1 as GTSNPN and CDR2 as SVGIG (reference sequence). Deletions cut 8 bases from V and 3 bases from J, with 28 bases between. The CDR3 protein is CATSRKALRTGDTEAFF. The CDR3 DNA follows: TGTGCCACCTCACGGAAAGCATTGAGAACAGGAGACACTGAAGCTTTCTTT.

The V and J genes are TRBV5-5 and TRBJ2-5, with D tentatively TRBD1 (6 bases). This CDR3 region has 15 residues. The V end was cut by 2 bases, the J end by 0 bases, with 11 bases between. CDR1 is SGHKS and CDR2 is YYEKEE in the germline V gene (reference sequence). CDR3 amino acids: CASSFATGNQETQYF. The CDR3 nucleotides read TGTGCCAGCAGCTTCGCTACAGGGAACCAAGAGACCCAGTACTTC.

This rearrangement joins TRBV11-3 to TRBJ2-2; 12 nucleotides match TRBD1. The length of the CDR3 is 15 residues. CDR1 is SGHNT and CDR2 is YENEEA in the germline V gene. The ends lost 5 bases at V and 7 bases at J; junction bases unmatched: 5. CDR3: CASSQGQGAFGELFF. The DNA of the CDR3 is TGTGCCAGCAGCCAGGGACAGGGGGCGTTCGGGGAGCTGTTTTTT.

The chain recombines TRBV4-3 with TRBJ2-3; 10 nucleotides agree with TRBD2. Trimming removed 0 bases from V and 4 bases from J; junction bases left unmatched: 10. Germline values: CDR1 LGHNA, CDR2 YSLEER. The CDR3 extends over 18 amino acids. In nucleotides, the CDR3 is TGCGCCAGCAGCCAAGATCGGCTAGCGGGAGATTCGGCAGATACGCAGTATTTT. This codes for CASSQDRLAGDSADTQYF.

The chain employs TRBV27 and TRBJ2-1; 8 bases map to TRBD2. V trimming: 4 bases; J trimming: 9 bases; junction bases outside the gene matches: 8. Germline CDR1 is MNHEY and CDR2 is SMNVEV (reference sequence). The CDR3 length is 14 residues. Here the CDR3 DNA reads TGTGCCAGCAGTTGGGCTCAGCGGGGGACTGAGCAGTTCTTC. Translated: CASSWAQRGTEQFF.

The gene calls are TRBV5-1 and TRBJ1-4; TRBD1 matches 8 bases. The germline V gene has CDR1 SGHRS and CDR2 YFSETQ. Germline trimming cut 3 bases from V and 8 bases from J; bases unmatched to any gene: 9. The CDR3 extends over 15 amino acids. Here the CDR3 reads CASSSSGGPGEKLFF. The CDR3 DNA follows: TGCGCCAGCAGCTCATCAGGGGGCCCGGGAGAAAAACTGTTTTTT.

The CDR3 loop is CASTQRGPGNTIYF. CDR3 nucleotide sequence: TGTGCCAGCACCCAGCGGGGGCCTGGAAACACCATATATTTT. The genes are TRBV3-1 (or the pseudogene TRBV3-2) and TRBJ1-3, with D tentatively TRBD1 (6 bases). The V end lost 7 bases, the J end lost 2 bases, and 12 bases lay between the germline ends. Germline-derived CDR1 and CDR2 are LGHDT and YNNKEL (reference sequence). This CDR3 contains 14 residues.

With respect to this clone: In the same sample, other DNA sequences code for this CDR3. The rearrangement uses TRBV14 and TRBJ1-6; D might be TRBD1 (5 bases). This CDR3 is 15 amino acids long. Germline V gene data show CDR1 as SGHDN and CDR2 as FVKESK. The V and J ends lost 3 bases and 0 bases respectively, with 6 bases between them. CDR3 DNA sequence: TGTGCCAGCAGCCAGGGGGGCTCCTATAATTCACCCCTCCACTTT. It codes for CASSQGGSYNSPLHF.